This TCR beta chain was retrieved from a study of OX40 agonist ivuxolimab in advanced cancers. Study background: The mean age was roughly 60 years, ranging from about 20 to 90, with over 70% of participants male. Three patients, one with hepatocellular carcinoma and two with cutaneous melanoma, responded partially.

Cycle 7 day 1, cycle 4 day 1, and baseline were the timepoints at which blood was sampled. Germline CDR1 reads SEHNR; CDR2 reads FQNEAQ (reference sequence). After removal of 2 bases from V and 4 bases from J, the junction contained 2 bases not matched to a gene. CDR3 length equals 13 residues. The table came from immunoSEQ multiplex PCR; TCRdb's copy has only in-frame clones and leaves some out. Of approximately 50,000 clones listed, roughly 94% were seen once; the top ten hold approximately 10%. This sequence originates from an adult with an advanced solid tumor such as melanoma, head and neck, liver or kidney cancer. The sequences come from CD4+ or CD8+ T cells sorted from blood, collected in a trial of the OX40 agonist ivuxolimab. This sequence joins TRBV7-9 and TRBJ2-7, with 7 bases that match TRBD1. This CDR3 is CASSLLGQYEQYF. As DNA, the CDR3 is TGTGCCAGCAGCTTATTGGGACAGTACGAGCAGTACTTC.